These 18 T cell receptor beta chains share one sample of origin, sequenced in a study of somatic mutations in cytotoxic T cells in rheumatoid arthritis. Measured with immunoSEQ multiplex PCR; TCRdb has only the in-frame clones, and not every one. Of fewer than 20,000 clones in the sample, over 75% were seen once. The specimen sequenced was CD8+ T cells sorted from blood. The receptors here all came from an adult with rheumatoid arthritis.

The chain employs TRBV27 and TRBJ2-2; TRBD2 aligns across 8 bases. The CDR3 consists of 13 residues. In germline, CDR1 is MNHEY, CDR2 SMNVEV (reference sequence). V shed 4 bases and J 8 bases; nucleotides not matched to a gene: 3. CDR3 DNA: TGTGCCAGCAGTTCCATAGCGGGAGGGGAGCTGTTTTTT. This sequence encodes CASSSIAGGELFF.

CDR3 nucleotide sequence: TGTGCCAGCAGTATTAACAGGGGGCTCGATGAGCAGTTCTTC. It yields the protein CASSINRGLDEQFF. This chain uses TRBV27 with TRBJ2-1, with TRBD1 matching over 9 bases. Germline V gene lookup returns CDR1 MNHEY and CDR2 SMNVEV (reference sequence). V lost 5 bases, J lost 8 bases, and 7 bases stayed unmatched. There are 14 residues in the CDR3.

The chain recombines TRBV7-9 with TRBJ1-1; 9 bases line up with TRBD1. This CDR3 is built from 14 residues. The germline V gene has CDR1 SEHNR and CDR2 FQNEAQ (reference sequence). V lost 5 bases to trimming and J lost 7 bases; unmatched junction nucleotides: 8. The CDR3 region has the DNA TGTGCCAGCAGCGGGACAGGGCCCCTTGATGAAGCTTTCTTT. Residues: CASSGTGPLDEAFF.

The chain has TRBV27 and TRBJ2-7; no clear D gene. Trimming left V 2 bases short and J 6 bases short, with 14 bases between. CDR3 length: 14 amino acids. The V gene's germline CDR1 is MNHEY and CDR2 SMNVEV (reference sequence). CDR3 in amino acids: CASSLNEDPCEQYF. DNA for the CDR3: TGTGCCAGCAGTTTAAACGAGGACCCCTGCGAGCAGTACTTC.

The chain links TRBV27 to TRBJ2-3; D unclear. Per germline, CDR1 MNHEY and CDR2 SMNVEV (reference sequence). The V and J ends lost 5 bases and 6 bases respectively, with 15 bases between them. CDR3 length: 14 amino acids. CDR3 region: CASSPTLLGDTQYF. DNA of the CDR3: TGTGCCAGCAGTCCTACACTTCTTGGGGATACGCAGTATTTT.

This clone is a singleton in its sample. This chain uses TRBV4-1 with TRBJ1-1; no clear D. The V gene's germline CDR1 is MGHRA and CDR2 YSYEKL. Between the trimmed V and J ends, which lost 4 bases and 4 bases, there was a span of 13 bases. The CDR3 totals 14 residues. The CDR3 here is CASSPTAAATEAFF. The CDR3 coding sequence is TGCGCCAGCAGCCCGACCGCGGCGGCCACTGAAGCTTTCTTT.

By share, this clone ranks as medium-sized (0.01 to 0.1%). This chain links TRBV7-3 with TRBJ2-3; maybe TRBD2 (5 bases). CDR3 length: 13 residues. V was trimmed by 2 bases and J by 14 bases, leaving 17 bases between them. The germline gives CDR1 SGHTA, CDR2 FQGTGA. In DNA form, the CDR3 reads TGTGCCAGCAGCTTAGGTGGACTCCACTTACGGTATTTT. The encoded protein is CASSLGGLHLRYF. The complete variable domain, with remaining parts taken from reference TRBV7-3 and TRBJ2-3, reads GAGVSQTPSNKVTEKGKYVELRCDPISGHTALYWYRQSLGQGPEFLIYFQGTGAADDSGLPNDRFFAVRPEGSVSTLKIQRTERGDSAVYLCASSLGGLHLRYFGPGTRLTVL.

This clone was detected once. J is TRBJ2-2 and V is TRBV2; D not certain. The CDR3 has 15 amino acids. Germline CDR1 SNHLY, CDR2 FYNNEI. Trimming pared 2 bases from V and 7 bases from J, leaving 14 bases between. The CDR3 spells CASSESVYSGGELFF. CDR3 bases: TGTGCCAGCAGTGAAAGCGTATATAGTGGCGGGGAGCTGTTTTTT. Supplemented by reference TRBV2 and TRBJ2-2, the full variable domain reads EPEVTQTPSHQVTQMGQEVILRCVPISNHLYFYWYRQILGQKVEFLVSFYNNEISEKSEIFDDQFSVERPDGSNFTLKIRSTKLEDSAMYFCASSESVYSGGELFFGEGSRLTVL.

V usage is TRBV7-8 and J usage is TRBJ2-1, with a weak D call TRBD2 (6 bases). Germline values: CDR1 SGHVS, CDR2 FQNEAQ. The V and J ends lost 1 base and 9 bases respectively, with 19 bases between them. This CDR3 has 16 amino acids. CDR3 DNA: TGTGCCAGCAGCTTAGGTGGAGGGTCGGCTATTGTTGAGCAGTTCTTC. Amino acids: CASSLGGGSAIVEQFF.

The count of this clone is one. The chain links TRBV7-9 to TRBJ1-2; TRBD1 agrees at 7 bases. Germline V CDR1 and CDR2: SEHNR, FQNEAQ (reference sequence). The CDR3 is 14 amino acids. Trimming removed 1 base from V and 5 bases from J; junction bases left unmatched: 4. This CDR3 is CASSLVGDRYGYTF. DNA for the CDR3: TGTGCCAGCAGCTTAGTTGGGGACAGATATGGCTACACCTTC.

The chain combines TRBV9 with TRBJ2-1, with D perhaps matching TRBD1 (5 bases). V was cut by 0 bases and J by 4 bases, with 17 bases left in between. Germline V gene lookup returns CDR1 SGDLS and CDR2 YYNGEE. The CDR3 runs 17 residues. CDR3 region: CASSVARAFVSYNEQFF. In nucleotides, the CDR3 is TGTGCCAGCAGCGTAGCCAGGGCTTTCGTAAGTTACAATGAGCAGTTCTTC.

The chain recombines TRBV6-4 with TRBJ2-3; 8 bases are a match to TRBD2. Trimming removed 5 bases from V and 1 base from J; junction bases left unmatched: 5. The CDR3 sequence is 15 residues long. Germline lookup yields CDR1 MRHNA and CDR2 SNTAGT. CDR3 nucleotides: TGTGCCAGCAGTATCACAGCGGGGGGCACAGATACGCAGTATTTT. It yields the protein CASSITAGGTDTQYF.

The chain couples TRBV4-3 to TRBJ2-7; 8 bases are a match to TRBD1. The V and J ends lost 1 base and 0 bases, in that order; junction bases with no gene match: 2. There are 15 residues in the CDR3. Germline CDR1 and CDR2: LGHNA and YSLEER. CDR3 DNA: TGCGCCAGCAGCCAAGGGACAGGGATCTCCTACGAGCAGTACTTC. Its translation is CASSQGTGISYEQYF.

This sequence joins TRBV7-9 and TRBJ1-6; D gene unclear. Trimming left V 1 base short and J 7 bases short, with 5 bases between. Germline CDR1 SEHNR, CDR2 FQNEAQ (reference sequence). This CDR3 is 13 amino acids long. CDR3 amino acids: CASSLGGNSPLHF. Written as DNA, the CDR3 is TGTGCCAGCAGCTTAGGAGGGAATTCACCCCTCCACTTT.

The chain recombines TRBV27 with TRBJ2-3; no clear D. Germline CDR1 MNHEY, CDR2 SMNVEV (reference sequence). This CDR3 is 13 amino acids long. Trimming removed 1 base at V and 2 bases at J, with 4 bases between. The CDR3 DNA reads as TGTGCCAGCAGTTTATTCGTCACAGATACGCAGTATTTT. This gives the protein CASSLFVTDTQYF.

Regarding this clone: It is unclear where the CDR3 begins or ends on the DNA, so no DNA is shown, and the CDR3 is as TCRdb lists it. V and J are TRBV21-1 and TRBJ2-4. TRBV21-1 represents a pseudogene. The CDR3 length is 16 residues, termini included. The CDR3: CAIQQVGMGTKNIQYF.

As DNA, the CDR3 is TGTGCCAGCATAGCAGGGGACTCTAACTATGGCTACACCTTC. Protein: CASIAGDSNYGYTF. The chain recombines TRBV2 with TRBJ1-2; possible D gene TRBD1, 6 bases. Germline V CDR1 and CDR2: SNHLY, FYNNEI. The V gene lost 7 bases and the J gene lost 0 bases, with 12 bases spanning the gap. The CDR3 has 14 residues.

The gene calls are TRBV4-1 and TRBJ1-2; TRBD1 is a possible D gene (6 bases). CDR3 size: 15 residues. V was clipped by 0 bases and J by 4 bases, with 12 bases between them. Per the germline V gene, CDR1 is MGHRA and CDR2 is YSYEKL. This CDR3 reads CASSQDLGALYGYTF. The CDR3 DNA follows: TGCGCCAGCAGCCAAGATCTGGGGGCTCTCTATGGCTACACCTTC.